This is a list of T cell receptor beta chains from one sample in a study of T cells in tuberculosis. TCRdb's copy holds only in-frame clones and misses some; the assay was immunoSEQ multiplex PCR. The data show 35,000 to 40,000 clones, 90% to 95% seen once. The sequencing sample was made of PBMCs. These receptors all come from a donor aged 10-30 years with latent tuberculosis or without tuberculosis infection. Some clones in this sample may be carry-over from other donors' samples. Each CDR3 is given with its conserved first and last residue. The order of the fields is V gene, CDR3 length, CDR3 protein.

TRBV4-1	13	CASSQDLGQPQHF
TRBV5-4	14	CASSLEEGNTEAFF
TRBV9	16	CASSPRPHAAKNIQYF
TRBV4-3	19	CASSHPGGSGETNTGELFF
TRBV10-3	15	CAIRDLDARDTEAFF
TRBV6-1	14	CASSEVDSTGELFF
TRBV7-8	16	CASSWTGGSGANVLTF
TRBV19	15	CASSTGFSGANVLTF
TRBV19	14	CASSIEARGEKLFF
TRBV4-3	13	CASSQDLDTEAFF
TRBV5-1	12	CASSRRSNEQFF
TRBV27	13	CASSSEGTDTQYF
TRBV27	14	CASSPKDSSTEAFF
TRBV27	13	CASLGRDNFEAFF
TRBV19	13	CASSTAGGTEAFF
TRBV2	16	CASSFPGTGLNYGYTF
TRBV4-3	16	CASSQGAGTVNQPQHF
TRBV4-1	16	CASSQWDRGPTDTQYF
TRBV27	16	CASSVPRGTGPSPLHF
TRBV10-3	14	CAISERVNTGELFF
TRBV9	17	CASSVGFSSGVVDTQYF
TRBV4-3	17	CASSQIPGTASGNTIYF
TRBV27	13	CASSLGRNTEAFF
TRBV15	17	CATSFNLGDSGANVLTF
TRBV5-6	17	CASSLRQGAIGIQPQHF
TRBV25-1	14	CASSDTRGFTEAFF
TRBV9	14	CASSVGDSVYEAFF
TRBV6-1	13	CASTQGSADTQYF
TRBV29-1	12	CSVEDPTGEDTF
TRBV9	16	CASSPTAQDKLYGYTF
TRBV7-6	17	CASSSLGQGTNTGELFF
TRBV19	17	CASSRFNGHGSNQPQHF
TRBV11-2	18	CASRGTRGQLTPTGELFF
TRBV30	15	CAWTTRQGDHYGYTF